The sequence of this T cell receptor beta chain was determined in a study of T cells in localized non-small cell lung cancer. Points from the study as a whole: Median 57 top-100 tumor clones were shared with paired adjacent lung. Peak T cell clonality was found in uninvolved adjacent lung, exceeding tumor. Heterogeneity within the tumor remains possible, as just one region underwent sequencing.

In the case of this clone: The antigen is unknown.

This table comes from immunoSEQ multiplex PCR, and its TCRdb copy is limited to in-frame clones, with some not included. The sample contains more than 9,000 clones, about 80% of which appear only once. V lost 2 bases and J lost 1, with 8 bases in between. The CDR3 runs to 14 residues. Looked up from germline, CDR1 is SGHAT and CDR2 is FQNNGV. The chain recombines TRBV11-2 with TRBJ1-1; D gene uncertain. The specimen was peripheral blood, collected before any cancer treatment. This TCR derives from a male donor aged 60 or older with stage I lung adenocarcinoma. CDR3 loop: CASSLYQSNTEAFF. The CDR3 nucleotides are TGTGCCAGCAGCTTATACCAGTCGAACACTGAAGCTTTCTTT.